The 2 T cell receptor beta chains given below trace back to one sample, sequenced in a study of beta chain features in type 1 diabetes. The entirety of the isolated RNA underwent reverse transcription, so expressed TCRB transcripts were sequenced. Here immunoSEQ multiplex PCR was the method, and the copy in TCRdb shows in-frame clones only, minus some. The sample carries roughly 400,000 clones, about 15% recorded once. The sample taken for sequencing was naive CD4+ T cells from blood. Receptors were obtained from a man in his thirties or forties in good health.

This clone was observed a few times. Other DNA sequences in this sample translate to the same CDR3. The V call is TRBV9, the J call TRBJ1-1, with D unresolved. V lost 0 bases and J 0 bases, leaving 3 bases between the germline ends. The CDR3 spans 13 residues. Germline CDR1 reads SGDLS; CDR2 reads YYNGEE. The CDR3 DNA is TGTGCCAGCAGCGTAGATCTGAACACTGAAGCTTTCTTT. Protein: CASSVDLNTEAFF.

The chain joins TRBV13 to TRBJ1-1; D possibly corresponds to TRBD1 (5 bases). This CDR3 is 15 amino acids long. Per the germline V gene, CDR1 is PRHDT and CDR2 is FYEKMQ (reference sequence). The ends were cut back, 5 bases at V and 3 bases at J, with 16 bases in the middle. The DNA of the CDR3 is TGTGCCAGCAGCCTCGGGGGGATCGGTGACACTGAAGCTTTCTTT. Its protein is CASSLGGIGDTEAFF.